The 21 T cell receptor beta chains reported below all come from one sample, sequenced in a study of cytomegalovirus exposure and HLA in healthy donors. Primers: 60 Vbeta forward and 13 Jbeta reverse. Sequencing used immunoSEQ multiplex PCR; TCRdb keeps in-frame clones, though not all of them. Among around 130,000 clones listed, 60% to 85% were seen once. Sequenced sample: PBMCs. All receptors come from a man aged 35-49 years in good health and CMV-seronegative.

This chain links TRBV6-5 with TRBJ1-1, with D possibly TRBD1 on 6 matching bases. Germline V lookup: CDR1 MNHEY, CDR2 SVGAGI. CDR3 length: 14 residues. Trimming shortened V by 8 bases and J by 3 bases, and 16 bases separated the two germline ends. In DNA form, the CDR3 reads TGTGCCAGCCGCAGAGGACAGTCCCACACTGAAGCTTTCTTT. Translated: CASRRGQSHTEAFF.

The chain joins TRBV28 to TRBJ2-4; TRBD1 agrees at 8 bases. The CDR3 is made up of 17 amino acids. Losses at the gene ends were 5 bases for V and 2 bases for J; bases not matched to a gene: 11. In germline, CDR1 is MDHEN, CDR2 SYDVKM. The CDR3 coding sequence is TGTGCCAGCAGTCCCACGGGCCAGGGGGCTACCAAAAACATTCAGTACTTC. This sequence encodes CASSPTGQGATKNIQYF.

V and J are TRBV27 and TRBJ2-2; D uncertain. The CDR3 is made up of 15 amino acids. From germline, CDR1 is MNHEY and CDR2 SMNVEV (reference sequence). Trimming pared 5 bases from V and 8 bases from J, leaving 18 bases between. The DNA of the CDR3 is TGTGCCAGCAGTCCCCTCCCGTTAGCCGTTGGGGAGCTGTTTTTT. Protein sequence: CASSPLPLAVGELFF.

V is TRBV6-6 and J is TRBJ2-1, with unresolved D. The CDR3 runs to 14 residues. Germline V gives CDR1 MNHNY, CDR2 SVGAGI (reference sequence). Trimming cost V 3 bases and J 6 bases, with 12 bases left between them. CDR3 sequence (DNA): TGTGCCAGCAGTTATCCGGCTAGAAGCAATGAGCAGTTCTTC. It yields the protein CASSYPARSNEQFF.

The chain recombines TRBV7-9 with TRBJ2-5, with 7 bases identical to TRBD2. The V gene end was trimmed by 1 base and the J gene end by 7 bases; junction bases not matched to a gene: 0. The CDR3 is 12 residues long. The V gene's germline CDR1 is SEHNR and CDR2 FQNEAQ (reference sequence). The CDR3, as DNA: TGTGCCAGCAGCTTAGGGGAGGGGACCCAGTACTTC. Amino acid sequence: CASSLGEGTQYF.

The genes are TRBV11-2 and TRBJ2-1, with 7 positions matching TRBD2. Germline CDR1 reads SGHAT; CDR2 reads FQNNGV. Losses at the gene ends were 5 bases for V and 1 base for J; bases not matched to a gene: 8. The CDR3 spans 16 residues. The CDR3, as DNA: TGTGCCAGCAGCGCGCAGCGGGACTATTCCTACAATGAGCAGTTCTTC. This gives the protein CASSAQRDYSYNEQFF.

J is TRBJ1-1 and V is TRBV28, with D possibly being TRBD1 (6 bases). The ends were cut back, 5 bases at V and 5 bases at J, with 21 bases in the middle. The CDR3 sequence is 16 residues long. From germline, CDR1 is MDHEN and CDR2 SYDVKM. The CDR3 DNA reads as TGTGCCAGCAGTCCCGTGGGTTGGGGGCGGCGGACTGAAGCTTTCTTT. It codes for CASSPVGWGRRTEAFF.

The V gene is TRBV27, the J gene TRBJ2-7; D is ambiguous. Looked up from germline, CDR1 is MNHEY and CDR2 is SMNVEV (reference sequence). This CDR3 contains 13 residues. V dropped 3 bases and J dropped 1 base, with 7 bases sitting between them. CDR3 sequence: CASSFKRSYEQYF. The CDR3 region has the DNA TGTGCCAGCAGTTTTAAACGGTCCTACGAGCAGTACTTC.

This chain links TRBV6-5 with TRBJ2-1; 16 positions agree with TRBD2. Germline lookup yields CDR1 MNHEY and CDR2 SVGAGI. Unmatched junction bases numbered 4, after V lost 0 bases and J lost 11 bases. This CDR3 has 16 amino acids. The CDR3 loop is CASSYSGLAGGEQQFF. DNA for the CDR3: TGTGCCAGCAGTTACTCGGGACTAGCGGGAGGGGAACAGCAGTTCTTC.

The chain recombines TRBV5-1 with TRBJ1-2, with 9 bases matching TRBD1. The CDR3 is made up of 15 amino acids. Germline trimming cut 0 bases from V and 4 bases from J; bases unmatched to any gene: 4. Germline V gives CDR1 SGHRS, CDR2 YFSETQ. The CDR3 bases are TGCGCCAGCAGCTTGGACGGGACAGGGAGCTATGGCTACACCTTC. As protein: CASSLDGTGSYGYTF.

Regarding this clone: No conserved phenylalanine or tryptophan is present at the end of the CDR3, so a read error is the likely explanation. It is unclear where the CDR3 begins or ends on the DNA, so no DNA is shown, and the CDR3 is as TCRdb lists it. This chain joins TRBV21-1 and TRBJ1-4; the table's D call, TRBD1, was not checked against the DNA. TRBV21-1 is annotated as a pseudogene. The CDR3 is 11 amino acids in total, end residues counted. CDR3 protein: CASSLQGTGVS.

V usage is TRBV19 and J usage is TRBJ2-7; 7 bases agree with TRBD1. Germline CDR1 and CDR2: LNHDA and SQIVND (reference sequence). The CDR3 covers 14 residues. V shed 10 bases and J 0 bases; nucleotides not matched to a gene: 9. CDR3 DNA: TGTGCCACCGCCCCCGGGACAGCCTCCTACGAGCAGTACTTC. It is translated as CATAPGTASYEQYF.

This chain joins TRBV18 and TRBJ2-2; 7 bases are shared with TRBD1. From germline, CDR1 is KGHSH and CDR2 LQKENI. The junction had 3 bases not matched to a gene; V was cut back by 5 bases and J by 3 bases. This CDR3 is 14 amino acids long. The DNA for the CDR3 is TGTGCCAGCTCAACGACAGGGTACACCGGGGAGCTGTTTTTT. It is translated as CASSTTGYTGELFF.

The rearrangement uses TRBV28 and TRBJ2-7, with TRBD1 matching over 8 bases. The ends lost 5 bases at V and 2 bases at J; junction bases unmatched: 8. Per the germline V gene, CDR1 is MDHEN and CDR2 is SYDVKM. The CDR3 consists of 15 residues. CDR3 DNA: TGTGCCAGCAGTCTAAGGACAGGGAACACCTACGAGCAGTACTTC. Its protein product is CASSLRTGNTYEQYF.

V gene TRBV6-5 combines with J gene TRBJ2-2, with a weak D call TRBD2 (5 bases). The V end lost 2 bases, the J end lost 4 bases, and 14 bases lay between the germline ends. The CDR3 spans 16 residues. Germline loops: CDR1 MNHEY, CDR2 SVGAGI. CDR3 in amino acids: CASSYRTWYRTGELFF. CDR3 coding DNA: TGTGCCAGCAGTTACAGGACTTGGTATCGCACCGGGGAGCTGTTTTTT.

V gene TRBV20-1 combines with J gene TRBJ2-7; no definite D call. Germline V gene data show CDR1 as DFQATT and CDR2 as SNEGSKA (reference sequence). V was trimmed by 2 bases and J by 6 bases, leaving 8 bases between them. This CDR3 has 11 amino acids. For the CDR3, the DNA is TGCAGTGCTAGACAGGCGTCCGAGCAGTACTTC. Its translation is CSARQASEQYF.

The chain couples TRBV2 to TRBJ2-5, with D maybe TRBD1 (6 bases). The germline V and J ends were trimmed by 8 bases and 6 bases, with 19 bases remaining between them. There are 14 residues in the CDR3. Germline V gives CDR1 SNHLY, CDR2 FYNNEI. CDR3 sequence reads: CASSDPTGWKTQYF. In DNA, the CDR3 is TGTGCCAGCTCTGATCCTACAGGGTGGAAGACCCAGTACTTC.

The J gene is TRBJ1-6, the V gene TRBV6-1; D gene uncertain. CDR1 and CDR2 (germline): MNHNS, SASEGT. Deletions cut 1 base from V and 7 bases from J, with 11 bases between. This CDR3 contains 15 residues. CDR3 DNA sequence: TGTGCCAGCAGTGAAGGGGAGGGAGGCAATTCACCCCTCCACTTT. Amino acids: CASSEGEGGNSPLHF.

The CDR3 DNA is TGTGCCAGCAGCCTGGGGCCGGGACAGGGGGCGAATGAGCAGTTCTTC. Amino acids: CASSLGPGQGANEQFF. This sequence joins TRBV6-4 and TRBJ2-1; 12 nucleotides align to TRBD1. Germline-derived CDR1 and CDR2 are MRHNA and SNTAGT. This CDR3 comprises 16 residues. Trimming at V came to 6 bases and at J to 7 bases, leaving 10 bases not matched to a gene.

The gene calls are TRBV7-8 and TRBJ2-7, with TRBD2 as a possible D gene (6 bases). Trimming left V 5 bases short and J 4 bases short, with 18 bases between. CDR1 is SGHVS, CDR2 FQNEAQ, per germline. The CDR3 has 15 residues. CDR3 in amino acids: CASSPRGFGTYEQYF. The CDR3 region has the DNA TGTGCCAGCAGCCCCCGGGGGTTTGGGACTTACGAGCAGTACTTC.

The CDR3 loop is CASSSTSGVFTGELFF. CDR3 in DNA: TGTGCCAGCAGCTCGACTAGCGGGGTATTTACCGGGGAGCTGTTTTTT. The V call is TRBV5-6, the J call TRBJ2-2; 11 bases line up with TRBD2. The V gene's germline CDR1 is SGHDT and CDR2 YYEEEE. Trimming removed 3 bases from V and 5 bases from J; junction bases left unmatched: 6. The CDR3 totals 16 residues.